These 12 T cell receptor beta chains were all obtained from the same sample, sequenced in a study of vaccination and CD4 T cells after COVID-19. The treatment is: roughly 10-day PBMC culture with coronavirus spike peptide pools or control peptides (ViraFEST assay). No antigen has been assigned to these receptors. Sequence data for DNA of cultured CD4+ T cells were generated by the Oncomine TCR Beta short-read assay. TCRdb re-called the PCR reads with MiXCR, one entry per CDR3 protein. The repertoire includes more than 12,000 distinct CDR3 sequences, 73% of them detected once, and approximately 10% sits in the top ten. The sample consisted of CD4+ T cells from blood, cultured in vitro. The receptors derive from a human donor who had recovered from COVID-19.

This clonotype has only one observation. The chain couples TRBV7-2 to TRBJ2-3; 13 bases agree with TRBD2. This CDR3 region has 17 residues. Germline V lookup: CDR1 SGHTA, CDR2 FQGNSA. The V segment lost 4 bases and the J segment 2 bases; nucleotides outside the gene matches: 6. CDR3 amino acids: CASSSRTSGRITDTQYF. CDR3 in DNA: TGTGCCAGCAGCTCCAGGACTAGCGGGAGAATCACAGATACGCAGTATTTT.

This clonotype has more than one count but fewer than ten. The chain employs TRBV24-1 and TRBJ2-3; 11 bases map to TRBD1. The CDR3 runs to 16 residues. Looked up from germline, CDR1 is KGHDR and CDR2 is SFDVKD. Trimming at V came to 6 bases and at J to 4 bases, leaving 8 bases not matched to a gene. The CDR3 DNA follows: TGTGCCACCAGTCCTAGGGACAGGGGGGGCGCAGATACGCAGTATTTT. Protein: CATSPRDRGGADTQYF.

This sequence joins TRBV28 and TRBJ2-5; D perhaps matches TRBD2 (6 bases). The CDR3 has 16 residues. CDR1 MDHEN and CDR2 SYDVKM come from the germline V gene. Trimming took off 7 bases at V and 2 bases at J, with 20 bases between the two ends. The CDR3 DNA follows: TGTGCCAGCACCAAAAGACGAGGGAGCGGGCAAGAGACCCAGTACTTC. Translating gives CASTKRRGSGQETQYF.

As DNA, the CDR3 is TGTGCCACCAGTGACCCCACGGAGGGGAACCAGCCCCAGCATTTT. Translating it yields CATSDPTEGNQPQHF. The chain has TRBV24-1 and TRBJ1-5; maybe TRBD1 (5 bases). Trimming took 4 bases from V and 7 from J, leaving 16 bases between them. CDR3 length: 15 residues. CDR1 is KGHDR and CDR2 is SFDVKD in the germline V gene.

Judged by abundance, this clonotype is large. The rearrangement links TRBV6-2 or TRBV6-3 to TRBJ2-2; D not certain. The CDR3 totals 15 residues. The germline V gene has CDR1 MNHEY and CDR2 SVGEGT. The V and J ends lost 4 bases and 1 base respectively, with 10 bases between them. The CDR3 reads CASSLTPRNTGELFF. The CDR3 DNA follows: TGTGCCAGCAGTTTAACGCCCCGGAACACCGGGGAGCTGTTTTTT.

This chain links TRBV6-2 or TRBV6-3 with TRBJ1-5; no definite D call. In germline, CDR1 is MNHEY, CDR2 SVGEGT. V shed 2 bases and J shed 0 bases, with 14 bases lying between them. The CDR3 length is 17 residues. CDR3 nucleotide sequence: TGTGCCAGCAGTTACATGCGGGCGGAGTATAGCAATCAGCCCCAGCATTTT. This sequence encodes CASSYMRAEYSNQPQHF.

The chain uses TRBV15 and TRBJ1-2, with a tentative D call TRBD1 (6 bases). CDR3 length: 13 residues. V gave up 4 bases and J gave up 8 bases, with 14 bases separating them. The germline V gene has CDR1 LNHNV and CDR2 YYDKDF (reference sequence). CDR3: CATSTKQGLGYTF. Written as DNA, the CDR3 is TGTGCCACCAGCACAAAACAGGGATTAGGCTACACCTTC.

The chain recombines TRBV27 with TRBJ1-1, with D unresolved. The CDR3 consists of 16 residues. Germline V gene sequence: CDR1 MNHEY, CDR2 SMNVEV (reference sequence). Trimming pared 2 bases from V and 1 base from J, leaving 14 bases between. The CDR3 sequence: CASSLRFYLGNTEAFF. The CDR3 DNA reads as TGTGCCAGCAGTTTACGTTTCTATTTGGGGAACACTGAAGCTTTCTTT.

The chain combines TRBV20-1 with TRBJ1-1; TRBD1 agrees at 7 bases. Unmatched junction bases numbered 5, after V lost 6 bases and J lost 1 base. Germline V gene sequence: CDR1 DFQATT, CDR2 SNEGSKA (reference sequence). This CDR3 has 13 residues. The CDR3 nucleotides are TGCAGTGCGGTGGGACAGTCGAACACTGAAGCTTTCTTT. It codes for CSAVGQSNTEAFF.

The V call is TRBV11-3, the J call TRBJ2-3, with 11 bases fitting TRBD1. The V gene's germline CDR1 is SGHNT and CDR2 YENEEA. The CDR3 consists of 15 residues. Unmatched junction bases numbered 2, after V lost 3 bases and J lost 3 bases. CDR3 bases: TGTGCCAGCAGCTTCGGGACAGGGGGAACAGATACGCAGTATTTT. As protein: CASSFGTGGTDTQYF.

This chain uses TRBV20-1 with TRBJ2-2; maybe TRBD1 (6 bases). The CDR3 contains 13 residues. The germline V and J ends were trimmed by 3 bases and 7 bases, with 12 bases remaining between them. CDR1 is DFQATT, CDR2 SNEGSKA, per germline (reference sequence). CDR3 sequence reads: CSARSGQIGELFF. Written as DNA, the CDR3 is TGCAGTGCTAGGTCCGGACAGATCGGGGAGCTGTTTTTT.

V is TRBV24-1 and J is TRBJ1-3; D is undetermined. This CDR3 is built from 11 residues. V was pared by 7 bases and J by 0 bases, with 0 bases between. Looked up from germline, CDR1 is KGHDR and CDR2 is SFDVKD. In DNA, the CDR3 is TGTGCCACCAGCTCTGGAAACACCATATATTTT. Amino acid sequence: CATSSGNTIYF.